Below are 23 T cell receptor beta chains sequenced from a single sample in a study of cytomegalovirus exposure and HLA in healthy donors. PCR used 60 Vbeta primers and 13 Jbeta primers. Data came from immunoSEQ multiplex PCR; TCRdb stores just in-frame clones and leaves some out. Of 35,000 to 55,000 clones in the sample, around 60% were seen once. Sample: PBMCs. The receptor set was obtained from a human donor in good health.

This clone has just a few counts. The V gene is TRBV10-3, the J gene TRBJ1-1, with 7 positions matching TRBD1. Germline-derived CDR1 and CDR2 are ENHRY and SYGVKD. There are 15 residues in the CDR3. Trimming cost V 3 bases and J 3 bases; bases outside gene matches: 7. CDR3 nucleotides: TGTGCCATCAGTGACGGACAGGCGCGCTACACTGAAGCTTTCTTT. Protein sequence: CAISDGQARYTEAFF.

This chain joins TRBV30 and TRBJ2-5, with 9 bases that match TRBD2. The CDR3 length is 15 residues. V dropped 2 bases and J dropped 4; count of bases not matched to a gene: 8. Germline loops: CDR1 GTSNPN, CDR2 SVGIG (reference sequence). The CDR3 region is CAWSITSGPGETQYF. CDR3 in DNA: TGTGCCTGGAGTATCACTAGCGGGCCGGGAGAGACCCAGTACTTC.

The sample holds a few counts of this clone. The J gene is TRBJ2-3, the V gene TRBV15; the D is unclear. V was clipped by 0 bases and J by 2 bases, with 3 bases between them. CDR1 and CDR2 from the germline V gene are LNHNV and YYDKDF (reference sequence). The CDR3 is 13 residues long. The DNA for the CDR3 is TGTGCCACCAGCAGAGACTACACAGATACGCAGTATTTT. Protein product: CATSRDYTDTQYF. Drawing the rest from reference TRBV15 and TRBJ2-3, the complete variable domain is DAMVIQNPRYQVTQFGKPVTLSCSQTLNHNVMYWYQQKSSQAPKLLFHYYDKDFNNEADTPDNFQSRRPNTSFCFLDIRSPGLGDTAMYLCATSRDYTDTQYFGPGTRLTVL.

The chain uses TRBV7-9 and TRBJ2-1; 8 bases map to TRBD2. The CDR3 is 14 residues long. The trim removed 4 bases at V and 6 bases at J, leaving 5 bases unmatched. From germline, CDR1 is SEHNR and CDR2 FQNEAQ (reference sequence). For the CDR3, the DNA is TGTGCCAGCAGCTCCGGGACTAGGAGCAATGAGCAGTTCTTC. Amino acids: CASSSGTRSNEQFF.

The count of this clone is one. As DNA, the CDR3 is TGTGCCAGCATTTCCTCTCCAGACACTGAAGCTTTCTTT. It yields the protein CASISSPDTEAFF. This chain uses TRBV25-1 with TRBJ1-1, with unresolved D. Germline V gene data show CDR1 as MGHDK and CDR2 as SYGVNS. The CDR3 consists of 13 residues. V was trimmed by 7 bases and J by 3 bases, leaving 12 bases between them.

J is TRBJ2-4 and V is TRBV2, with unresolved D. Trimming took off 6 bases at V and 0 bases at J, with 9 bases between the two ends. Germline V gives CDR1 SNHLY, CDR2 FYNNEI. This CDR3 spans 14 amino acids. In nucleotides, the CDR3 is TGTGCCAGCAGGGCGGAATTAGCCAAAAACATTCAGTACTTC. It is translated as CASRAELAKNIQYF.

This sequence joins TRBV9 and TRBJ2-5, with D perhaps TRBD2 (5 bases). This CDR3 comprises 13 residues. V was shortened by 0 bases and J by 7 bases, with 10 bases between the two germline ends. Germline CDR1 SGDLS, CDR2 YYNGEE. This CDR3 reads CASSVAAEGTQYF. The CDR3, as DNA: TGTGCCAGCAGCGTAGCGGCAGAGGGGACCCAGTACTTC.

The chain couples TRBV5-6 to TRBJ2-7; TRBD2 matches at 9 bases. With 5 bases clipped from V and 2 bases from J, the junction kept 5 bases outside the gene matches. From germline, CDR1 is SGHDT and CDR2 YYEEEE. This CDR3 is 14 amino acids long. The chain's CDR3 is CASRPGLAPYEQYF. The CDR3 bases are TGTGCCAGCAGACCCGGACTAGCGCCCTACGAGCAGTACTTC.

This clone was observed a few times. The chain recombines TRBV4-2 with TRBJ2-1, with 8 positions matching TRBD2. The CDR3 sequence is 12 residues long. Germline-derived CDR1 and CDR2 are LGHNA and YNFKEQ. V was pared by 0 bases and J by 13 bases, with 2 bases of the junction left unmatched. The CDR3, as DNA: TGTGCCAGCAGCCAAGATGTAGCGGGACAGTTCTTC. Translation: CASSQDVAGQFF.

V usage is TRBV7-2 and J usage is TRBJ1-5; maybe TRBD1 (5 bases). The V gene lost 4 bases and the J gene lost 9 bases, with 10 bases spanning the gap. From germline, CDR1 is SGHTA and CDR2 FQGNSA. CDR3 length: 12 amino acids. CDR3 in amino acids: CASSSPGLPQHF. Here the CDR3 DNA reads TGTGCCAGCAGCTCCCCGGGACTGCCCCAGCATTTT.

CDR3 sequence (DNA): TGTGCCAGCAGCTTAAGCGGGGTAGGCAATGAGCAGTTCTTC. Its protein is CASSLSGVGNEQFF. The chain uses TRBV7-7 and TRBJ2-1; 7 bases fit TRBD2. This CDR3 contains 14 residues. V dropped 2 bases and J dropped 6; count of bases not matched to a gene: 4. Germline lookup yields CDR1 SSHAT and CDR2 FNYEAQ (reference sequence).

The chain joins TRBV29-1 to TRBJ1-2; D remains unclear. Trimming shortened V by 4 bases and J by 8 bases, and 11 bases separated the two germline ends. Per germline, CDR1 SQVTM and CDR2 ANQGSEA. The CDR3 is 11 residues long. The CDR3 nucleotides are TGCAGCGTTGTGTTAGCCAAAGGCTACACCTTC. This translates into CSVVLAKGYTF. Filled out from reference TRBV29-1 and TRBJ1-2, the complete variable domain reads SAVISQKPSRDICQRGTSLTIQCQVDSQVTMMFWYRQQPGQSLTLIATANQGSEATYESGFVIDKFPISRPNLTFSTLTVSNMSPEDSSIYLCSVVLAKGYTFGSGTRLTVV.

The rearrangement uses TRBV29-1 and TRBJ2-3; 12 bases agree with TRBD2. The CDR3 is made up of 15 amino acids. Germline V gives CDR1 SQVTM, CDR2 ANQGSEA. The V gene end was trimmed by 6 bases and the J gene end by 2 bases; junction bases not matched to a gene: 6. The CDR3: CSVTGLAGSTDTQYF. The CDR3 DNA follows: TGCAGCGTCACGGGACTAGCGGGCTCCACAGATACGCAGTATTTT.

The V and J genes are TRBV7-9 and TRBJ1-6; 7 positions agree with TRBD1. Germline V gives CDR1 SEHNR, CDR2 FQNEAQ (reference sequence). The CDR3 loop spans 14 amino acids. V lost 4 bases and J lost 7; bases outside the gene matches: 4. The CDR3 DNA sequence: TGTGCCAGCAGCTCCGGGACAGTCAATTCACCCCTCCACTTT. Translating it yields CASSSGTVNSPLHF.

The genes are TRBV7-8 and TRBJ2-1; 8 nucleotides match TRBD2. The V gene's germline CDR1 is SGHVS and CDR2 FQNEAQ. The CDR3 sequence is 15 residues long. After removal of 1 base from V and 4 bases from J, the junction contained 3 bases not matched to a gene. CDR3 in amino acids: CASSLVSGGYNEQFF. DNA of the CDR3: TGTGCCAGCAGCTTAGTGAGCGGGGGATACAATGAGCAGTTCTTC.

V and J are TRBV6-5 and TRBJ2-5, with D unresolved. Germline CDR1 reads MNHEY; CDR2 reads SVGAGI. The CDR3 extends over 14 amino acids. The ends were cut back, 2 bases at V and 5 bases at J, with 12 bases in the middle. The CDR3 nucleotides are TGTGCCAGCAGTTACGTCGGAGCTGGGGAGACCCAGTACTTC. This encodes CASSYVGAGETQYF.

V usage is TRBV28 and J usage is TRBJ2-1; a possible D gene is TRBD1 (6 bases). V was shortened by 7 bases and J by 0 bases, with 19 bases between the two germline ends. The V gene's germline CDR1 is MDHEN and CDR2 SYDVKM. There are 17 residues in the CDR3. This CDR3 reads CASTGAGSISSYNEQFF. As DNA, the CDR3 is TGTGCCAGCACAGGGGCAGGGTCTATAAGCTCCTACAATGAGCAGTTCTTC.

The chain links TRBV10-3 to TRBJ1-6; 9 nucleotides line up with TRBD1. Germline loops: CDR1 ENHRY, CDR2 SYGVKD. The CDR3 is 16 amino acids. J was trimmed by 10 bases and V by 5 bases; bases with no gene match: 12. CDR3 residues: CAISQTGGLTGSPLHF. CDR3 nucleotide sequence: TGTGCCATCAGTCAGACAGGGGGGCTTACAGGCTCACCCCTCCACTTT.

V and J are TRBV6-6 and TRBJ1-2, with 8 bases aligning to TRBD1. CDR3 size: 15 residues. After removal of 2 bases from V and 2 bases from J, the junction contained 4 bases not matched to a gene. Germline CDR1 MNHNY, CDR2 SVGAGI (reference sequence). As DNA, the CDR3 is TGTGCCAGCAGTTACCCGGGACAGGCAAACTATGGCTACACCTTC. Translation gives CASSYPGQANYGYTF.

This clone was seen a handful of times. V is TRBV20-1 and J is TRBJ2-5; D is ambiguous. V was shortened by 7 bases and J by 3 bases, with 9 bases between the two germline ends. CDR3 length: 11 amino acids. Germline lookup yields CDR1 DFQATT and CDR2 SNEGSKA (reference sequence). In DNA form, the CDR3 reads TGCAGTGACGCGGAAGAAGAGACCCAGTACTTC. Amino acids: CSDAEEETQYF.

The chain combines TRBV5-6 with TRBJ1-2; 7 positions agree with TRBD1. The germline CDR1 and CDR2 sequences are SGHDT and YYEEEE. CDR3 length: 14 residues. V dropped 4 bases and J dropped 2; count of bases not matched to a gene: 5. DNA of the CDR3: TGTGCCAGCAGCGCCGGGACAGCGAACTATGGCTACACCTTC. Translation: CASSAGTANYGYTF.

The genes are TRBV7-2 and TRBJ2-5; 13 bases are shared with TRBD2. V shed 2 bases, J shed 6 bases, and the junction held 6 bases outside the gene matches. The CDR3 runs 16 residues. Per germline, CDR1 SGHTA and CDR2 FQGNSA. The CDR3 loop reads CASSLPGTSGVKTQYF. The CDR3 DNA follows: TGTGCCAGCAGCTTACCGGGGACTAGCGGGGTGAAGACCCAGTACTTC.

J is TRBJ1-5 and V is TRBV18; D call uncertain. Germline V gene lookup returns CDR1 KGHSH and CDR2 LQKENI. V was clipped by 4 bases and J by 4 bases, with 17 bases between them. This CDR3 has 16 amino acids. The CDR3 region has the DNA TGTGCCAGCTCACGGCGGCCCGACCAGCGAAATCAGCCCCAGCATTTT. It translates to CASSRRPDQRNQPQHF.